The rows below give T cell receptor beta chains drawn from one sample of a study of blood T cells in healthy people across ages. TCRdb reprocessed the 5' RACE reads via MiXCR and lists one record per CDR3 protein. This sample yields around 750,000 distinct CDR3 sequences, of which roughly 50% are seen a single time; roughly 37% belongs to the top ten. Sequencing used blood. The receptor set was obtained from an elderly man in good health. CDR3s include the opening cysteine and the closing phenylalanine or tryptophan. A D gene is named only where the DNA matches it firmly. Expanded clones are given a class, and other clones once, few, many or no size at all.

J gene	D gene	CDR3 length	V gene	clone size	CDR3 DNA	CDR3 protein
TRBJ2-7	-	15	TRBV14	-	TGTGCCAGAAGCCCTTCGGCGGGAATCACCTACGAGCAGTACTTC	CARSPSAGITYEQYF
TRBJ2-3	-	14	TRBV10-3	few	TGTGCCACCGGGGAGACCAAGGGCACAGATACGCAGTATTTT	CATGETKGTDTQYF
TRBJ2-1	-	11	TRBV20-1	many	TGCAGTGCTAACAGGGGAGGTGAGCAGTTCTTC	CSANRGGEQFF
TRBJ2-7	-	14	TRBV20-1	few	TGCAGTGCTAGAGCCGGACGGGATGGGCACGAGCAGTACTTC	CSARAGRDGHEQYF
TRBJ2-5	-	15	TRBV7-9	-	TGTGCCAGCAGCTTATTCGGGAATGATGGAGAGACCCAGTACTTC	CASSLFGNDGETQYF
TRBJ2-7	-	14	TRBV2	few	TGTGCCAGCGACCCCTTGGGGGGAGGCTACGAGCAGTACTTC	CASDPLGGGYEQYF
TRBJ2-5	TRBD2	14	TRBV6-6	few	TGTGCCAGCAGTCCCTCCGGGAGGTTAAAGACCCAGTACTTC	CASSPSGRLKTQYF
TRBJ2-3	-	15	TRBV7-8	-	TGTGCCAGCAGCTTAATGTTCGGGGCCACAGATACGCAGTATTTT	CASSLMFGATDTQYF
TRBJ1-2	TRBD1	14	TRBV7-2	-	TGTGCCAGCAGCCTTTCAGGGGGAGGTCTTGGCTACACCTTC	CASSLSGGGLGYTF
TRBJ2-1	TRBD1	18	TRBV7-9	-	TGTGCCAGCAGCCCCGGGACAGGGAGTTTGAGCTCCTACAATGAGCAGTTCTTC	CASSPGTGSLSSYNEQFF
TRBJ1-4	TRBD1	15	TRBV27	-	TGTGCCAGCAGTTTCCGCGGGACAGGGAGTGAAAAACTGTTTTTT	CASSFRGTGSEKLFF
TRBJ2-1	TRBD2	16	TRBV20-1	-	TGCAGTGCTAGCGGGAGGGCCCAGAACCTCTACAATGAGCAGTTCTTC	CSASGRAQNLYNEQFF
TRBJ2-2	-	16	TRBV12-3/TRBV12-4	-	TGTGCCAGCAGTTTAGGGACAGCATCGAACACCGGGGAGCTGTTTTTT	CASSLGTASNTGELFF
TRBJ1-1	-	15	TRBV3-1	-	TGTGCCAGCAGCCAAGATAGCAGAGGGAACACTGAAGCTTTCTTT	CASSQDSRGNTEAFF
TRBJ1-2	-	13	TRBV5-1	once	TGCGCCAGCAGATCCGACGGAGGTATAGGCTACACCTTC	CASRSDGGIGYTF
TRBJ1-2	TRBD1	14	TRBV5-1	few	TGCGCCAGCAGTACCGGGACAGGGCTCCATGGCTACACCTTC	CASSTGTGLHGYTF
TRBJ2-7	TRBD1	15	TRBV7-9	-	TGTGCCAGCAGAACAAAGACAGGGACAACCTACGAGCAGTACTTC	CASRTKTGTTYEQYF
TRBJ2-7	-	14	TRBV12-5	few	TGTGCTAGTGGTCAGGGGGGGAGCCCCTACGAGCAGTACTTC	CASGQGGSPYEQYF
TRBJ2-3	-	12	TRBV12-3/TRBV12-4	-	TGTGCCAGCAGTTTAAGGAACAGATACGCGTATTTT	CASSLRNRYAYF
TRBJ2-7	TRBD2	13	TRBV7-3	-	TGTGCCAGCAGCTCGGGACTATTTAAAGAGCAGTACTTC	CASSSGLFKEQYF
TRBJ2-5	TRBD2	15	TRBV7-6	-	TGTGCCAGCAGCGACCCTGGGGGGGGAGTGAGAGAGCAGTACTTC	CASSDPGGGVREQYF
TRBJ2-5	-	14	TRBV10-3	-	TGTGCCACCAGTTATTCAGGGAGTGCGGAGACCCAGTACTTC	CATSYSGSAETQYF
TRBJ2-3	TRBD1	14	TRBV7-3	-	TGTGCCAGCAGCCGAACAGGGGGCACAGATACGCAGTATTTT	CASSRTGGTDTQYF
TRBJ2-5	TRBD1	17	TRBV5-6	-	TGTGCCAGCAGCACCCGGCGGACAGGGAAGATACAAGAGACCCAGTACTTC	CASSTRRTGKIQETQYF
TRBJ2-1	-	14	TRBV7-9	few	TGTGCCAGCAGCCCTCGAAAGGGCCACAATGAGCAGTTCTTC	CASSPRKGHNEQFF
TRBJ2-3	-	15	TRBV15	-	TGTGCCACCAGCCTGGGCAGCGTGGGGTACAGAGACGCGTATTTT	CATSLGSVGYRDAYF
TRBJ2-7	-	14	TRBV7-9	-	TGTGCCAGCAGCTTCGGGACACAGACCTACGAGCAGTACTTC	CASSFGTQTYEQYF
TRBJ2-1	TRBD2	14	TRBV20-1	few	TGCAGTGCTAGGATAGCGGGGACCTACAATGAGCAGTTCTTC	CSARIAGTYNEQFF
TRBJ2-1	-	14	TRBV27	-	TGTGCCAGCAGTAAGCCCCACAGGGTTTGGGAGCAGTTCTTC	CASSKPHRVWEQFF
TRBJ2-7	-	14	TRBV6-6	-	TGTGCCACCTACATGGGGGCCCCCTCCTACGAGCAGTACTTC	CATYMGAPSYEQYF
TRBJ2-5	-	12	TRBV5-1	-	TGCGCCAGCAGCTTAAAGCAAGAGACCCAGTACTTC	CASSLKQETQYF
TRBJ1-5	TRBD1	16	TRBV6-6	-	TGTGCCAGCACTTTGGAGGGGACAGGGGTCGGTCAGCCCCAGCATTTT	CASTLEGTGVGQPQHF
TRBJ2-4	-	17	TRBV11-1	-	TGTGCCAGCAGCTCGAGTGCGGGATCCCACCCCAAAAACATTCAGTACTTC	CASSSSAGSHPKNIQYF
TRBJ2-7	TRBD2	16	TRBV5-5	-	TGTGCCAGCAGCTTGTCAGCGGGAGGGTCCTACTACGAGCAGTACTTC	CASSLSAGGSYYEQYF
TRBJ2-1	-	15	TRBV25-1	many	TGTGCCAGCAGTGAATTAGGCGGAGGCTACAATGAGCAGTTCTTC	CASSELGGGYNEQFF
TRBJ1-5	TRBD1	16	TRBV12-3/TRBV12-4	-	TGTGCCAGCAGAGGGGGACAGGGGATTGGCAATCAGCCCCAGCATTTT	CASRGGQGIGNQPQHF
TRBJ2-3	TRBD2	14	TRBV7-6	few	TGTGCCAGCAGCTTTACTAGCGGGAGGGAGGCGCAGTATTTT	CASSFTSGREAQYF
TRBJ1-2	TRBD1	16	TRBV5-1	-	TGCGCCAGCAGCCCTTCTTCCGGGACAGGGATCTATGGCTACACCTTC	CASSPSSGTGIYGYTF
TRBJ2-1	-	16	TRBV10-3	-	TGTGCCATCAGTGAAATAGCGCCTAGCTCCTACAATGAGCAGTTCTTC	CAISEIAPSSYNEQFF
TRBJ2-7	-	15	TRBV7-2	-	TGTGCCAGCAGCTTAGGGGGCGGTAATCCATACGAGCAGTACTTC	CASSLGGGNPYEQYF
TRBJ2-7	-	15	TRBV3-1	-	TGTGCCAGCAGCCAAGTGGCGGCCCGTCCCAACGAGCAGAACTTC	CASSQVAARPNEQNF
TRBJ2-7	-	13	TRBV10-3	-	TGTGCCATCAGTGAGAATAGCGCGGGTCCCCAGTACTTC	CAISENSAGPQYF
TRBJ2-1	TRBD1	14	TRBV5-1	few	TGCGCCAGCCTCCAGGGGACAGGGGTAAATGAGCAGTTCTTC	CASLQGTGVNEQFF
TRBJ2-1	-	15	TRBV15	-	TGTGCCACCAGCAGAGAAAGGACTAACTACAATGAGCAGTTCTTC	CATSRERTNYNEQFF
TRBJ2-1	TRBD1	15	TRBV18	-	TGTGCCAGCTCACGGGGGACAGCCTCCTACAATGAGCAGTTCTTC	CASSRGTASYNEQFF
TRBJ2-7	TRBD1	15	TRBV7-2	few	TGTGCCAGCAGCCTTGGTGGACAGGGGTACCACGAGCAGTACTTC	CASSLGGQGYHEQYF
TRBJ2-1	TRBD1	15	TRBV12-3/TRBV12-4	few	TGTGCCAGCAGTCTACTGAGGGGACAGGACAATGAGCAGTTCTTC	CASSLLRGQDNEQFF
TRBJ2-6	-	20	TRBV3-1	-	TGTGCCAGCAGCCAAGGTTTGGCAGGGGGGCCCCTCACTGGGGCCAACGTCCTGACTTTC	CASSQGLAGGPLTGANVLTF